The entry below describes one T cell receptor beta chain. Its antigen is unknown. This specimen comes from a study of T cell repertoires in cytomegalovirus infection. Study summary: The public TCR beta signatures pointed to both CMV infection and matching HLA type.

Deletions cut 4 bases from V and 10 bases from J, with 15 bases between. There are 12 residues in the CDR3. CDR1 SQVTM and CDR2 ANQGSEA come from the germline V gene. In TCRdb, the reads were re-called with MiXCR into one record per CDR3 protein. The repertoire holds 450,000 to 650,000 distinct CDR3 sequences, with roughly 43% as singletons. The source of this sequence is a human donor in good health (CMV status not recorded). Some clones in this sample may be carry-over from other donors' samples. The input for sequencing was cultured PBMCs, taken from culture after CMV antigen stimulation. The chain couples TRBV29-1 to TRBJ2-3; no clear D. Here the CDR3 DNA reads TGCAGCGTTGTGGATCAGGACGCAGCGCAGTATTTT. Encoded protein: CSVVDQDAAQYF.